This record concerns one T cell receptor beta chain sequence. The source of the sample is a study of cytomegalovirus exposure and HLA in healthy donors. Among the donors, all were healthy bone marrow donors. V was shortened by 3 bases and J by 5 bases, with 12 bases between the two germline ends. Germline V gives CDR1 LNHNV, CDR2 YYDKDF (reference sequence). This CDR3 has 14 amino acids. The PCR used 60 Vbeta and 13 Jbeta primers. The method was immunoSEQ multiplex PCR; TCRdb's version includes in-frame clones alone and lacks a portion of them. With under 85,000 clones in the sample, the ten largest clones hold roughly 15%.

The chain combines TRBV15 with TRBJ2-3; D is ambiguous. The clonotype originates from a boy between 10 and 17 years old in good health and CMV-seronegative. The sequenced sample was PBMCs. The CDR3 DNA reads TGTGCCACCAGCAGGAGCTTAGCCGAAGATACGCAGTATTTT. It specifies CATSRSLAEDTQYF.